The clone carrying this TCR beta chain has just a few counts. Sequencing used immunoSEQ v3. The protocol was immunoSEQ multiplex PCR, while the TCRdb copy is restricted to in-frame clones and leaves out a portion. Counted here are over 4,500 clones, roughly 67% occurring once; the ten biggest clones make up roughly a tenth. These data come from a study of TIL therapy for anti-PD-1-resistant metastatic lung cancer. The CDR3 runs 14 residues. Trimming cost V 0 bases and J 8 bases, with 14 bases left between them. CDR1 and CDR2 (germline): SGHDT, YYEEEE. Time point of the sample: pre-treatment sample, taken before nivolumab and TIL therapy. Tumor tissue came from excised metastases, mostly pleural nodules or supraclavicular lymph nodes.

The chain combines TRBV5-6 with TRBJ1-1; D is unclear. The starting material was tumor tissue, obtained at baseline. This clonotype was obtained from a man between 70 and 80 years old with non-small cell lung cancer. The CDR3 nucleotides read TGTGCCAGCAGCTTGGAGGCGTCTCCGAGGGAAGCTTTCTTT. Encoded protein: CASSLEASPREAFF.